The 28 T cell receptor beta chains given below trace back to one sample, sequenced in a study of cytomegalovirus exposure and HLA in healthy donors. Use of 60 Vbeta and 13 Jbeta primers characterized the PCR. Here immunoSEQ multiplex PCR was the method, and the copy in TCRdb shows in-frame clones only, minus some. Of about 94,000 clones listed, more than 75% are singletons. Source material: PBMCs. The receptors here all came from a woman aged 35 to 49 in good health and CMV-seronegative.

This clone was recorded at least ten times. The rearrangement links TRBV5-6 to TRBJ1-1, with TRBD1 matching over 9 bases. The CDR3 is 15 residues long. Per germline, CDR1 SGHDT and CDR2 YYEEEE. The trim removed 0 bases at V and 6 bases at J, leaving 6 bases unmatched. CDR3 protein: CASSLGDRVSAEAFF. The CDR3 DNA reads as TGTGCCAGCAGCTTGGGGGACAGGGTGTCGGCTGAAGCTTTCTTT.

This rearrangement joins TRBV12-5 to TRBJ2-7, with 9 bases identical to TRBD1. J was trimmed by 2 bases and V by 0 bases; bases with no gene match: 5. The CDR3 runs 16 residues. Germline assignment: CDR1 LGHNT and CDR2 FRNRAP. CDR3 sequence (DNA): TGTGCTAGTGGTTTGGTAAGGACAGGGGAAACCTACGAGCAGTACTTC. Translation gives CASGLVRTGETYEQYF.

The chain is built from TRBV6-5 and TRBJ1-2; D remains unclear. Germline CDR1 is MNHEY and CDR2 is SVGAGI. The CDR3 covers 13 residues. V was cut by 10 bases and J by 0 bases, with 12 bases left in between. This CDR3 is CATKTETNYGYTF. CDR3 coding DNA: TGTGCCACAAAGACTGAAACTAACTATGGCTACACCTTC.

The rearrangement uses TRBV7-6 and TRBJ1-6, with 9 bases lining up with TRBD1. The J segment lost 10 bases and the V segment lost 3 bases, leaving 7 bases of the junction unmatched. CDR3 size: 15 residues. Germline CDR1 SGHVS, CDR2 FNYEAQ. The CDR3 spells CASSLGQGQGSPLHF. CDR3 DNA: TGTGCCAGCAGCTTGGGACAGGGCCAGGGGTCACCCCTCCACTTT.

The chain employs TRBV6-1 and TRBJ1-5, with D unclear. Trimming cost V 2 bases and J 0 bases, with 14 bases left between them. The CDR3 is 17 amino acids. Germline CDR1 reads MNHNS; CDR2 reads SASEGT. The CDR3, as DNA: TGTGCCAGCAGTGAACCCGGCGGATCGCCTAGCAATCAGCCCCAGCATTTT. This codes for CASSEPGGSPSNQPQHF.

CDR3 sequence: CASTPGGRETQYF. Written as DNA, the CDR3 is TGTGCCAGCACCCCCGGGGGAAGGGAGACCCAGTACTTC. The chain uses TRBV28 and TRBJ2-5, with TRBD2 as a possible D gene (6 bases). Trimming took 7 bases from V and 5 from J, leaving 14 bases between them. Germline V gives CDR1 MDHEN, CDR2 SYDVKM. This CDR3 is 13 amino acids long.

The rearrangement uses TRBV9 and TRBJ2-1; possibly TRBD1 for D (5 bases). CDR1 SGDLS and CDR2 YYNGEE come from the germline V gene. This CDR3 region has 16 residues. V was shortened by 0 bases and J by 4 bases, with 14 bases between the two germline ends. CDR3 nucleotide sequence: TGTGCCAGCAGCGTAGGGCCAGGGATCTATTACAATGAGCAGTTCTTC. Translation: CASSVGPGIYYNEQFF. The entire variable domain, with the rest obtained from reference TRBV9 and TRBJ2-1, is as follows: DSGVTQTPKHLITATGQRVTLRCSPRSGDLSVYWYQQSLDQGLQFLIQYYNGEERAKGNILERFSAQQFPDLHSELNLSSLELGDSALYFCASSVGPGIYYNEQFFGPGTRLTVL.

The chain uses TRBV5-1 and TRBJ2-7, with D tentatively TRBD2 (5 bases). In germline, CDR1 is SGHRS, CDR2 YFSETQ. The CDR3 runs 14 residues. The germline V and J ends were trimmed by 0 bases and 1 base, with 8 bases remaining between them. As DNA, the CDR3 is TGCGCCAGCAGCTTGGCCCCGGGGTCCTACGAGCAGTACTTC. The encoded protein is CASSLAPGSYEQYF. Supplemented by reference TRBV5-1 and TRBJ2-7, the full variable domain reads KAGVTQTPRYLIKTRGQQVTLSCSPISGHRSVSWYQQTPGQGLQFLFEYFSETQRNKGNFPGRFSGRQFSNSRSEMNVSTLELGDSALYLCASSLAPGSYEQYFGPGTRLTVT.

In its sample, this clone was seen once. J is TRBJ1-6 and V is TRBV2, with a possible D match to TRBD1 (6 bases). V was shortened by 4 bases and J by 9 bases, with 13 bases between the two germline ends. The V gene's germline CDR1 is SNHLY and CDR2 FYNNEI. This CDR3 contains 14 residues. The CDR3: CASSVDRSGSPLHF. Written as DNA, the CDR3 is TGTGCCAGCAGTGTAGACAGGTCCGGTTCACCCCTCCACTTT. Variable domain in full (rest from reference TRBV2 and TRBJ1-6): EPEVTQTPSHQVTQMGQEVILRCVPISNHLYFYWYRQILGQKVEFLVSFYNNEISEKSEIFDDQFSVERPDGSNFTLKIRSTKLEDSAMYFCASSVDRSGSPLHFGNGTRLTVT.

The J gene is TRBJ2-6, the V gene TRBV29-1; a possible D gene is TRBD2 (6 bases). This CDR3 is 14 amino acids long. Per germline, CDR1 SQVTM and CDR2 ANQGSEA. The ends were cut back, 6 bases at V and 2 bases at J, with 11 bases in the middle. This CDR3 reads CSVSTGAGANVLTF. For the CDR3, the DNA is TGCAGCGTCAGTACGGGGGCTGGGGCCAACGTCCTGACTTTC.

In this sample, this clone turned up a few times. CDR3 residues: CASSPQSQGAMDTEAFF. CDR3 sequence (DNA): TGTGCCAGCTCACCCCAATCCCAGGGGGCGATGGACACTGAAGCTTTCTTT. The gene calls are TRBV18 and TRBJ1-1; 8 positions match TRBD1. CDR3 length: 17 residues. CDR1 is KGHSH, CDR2 LQKENI, per germline. Trimming at V came to 3 bases and at J to 3 bases, leaving 12 bases not matched to a gene.

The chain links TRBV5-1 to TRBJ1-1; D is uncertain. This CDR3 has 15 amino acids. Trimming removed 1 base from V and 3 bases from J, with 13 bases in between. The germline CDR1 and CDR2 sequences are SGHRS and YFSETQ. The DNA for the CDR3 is TGCGCCAGCAGCTTGTGGTCCGGGTCTGACACTGAAGCTTTCTTT. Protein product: CASSLWSGSDTEAFF.

This CDR3 is CASSLAQSGPYEQYF. CDR3 nucleotides: TGTGCCAGCAGCTTAGCTCAGAGCGGACCCTACGAGCAGTACTTC. This chain connects TRBV7-8 to TRBJ2-7, with D possibly being TRBD2 (5 bases). Germline CDR1 SGHVS, CDR2 FQNEAQ. The CDR3 covers 15 residues. Trimming shortened V by 0 bases and J by 2 bases, and 11 bases separated the two germline ends.

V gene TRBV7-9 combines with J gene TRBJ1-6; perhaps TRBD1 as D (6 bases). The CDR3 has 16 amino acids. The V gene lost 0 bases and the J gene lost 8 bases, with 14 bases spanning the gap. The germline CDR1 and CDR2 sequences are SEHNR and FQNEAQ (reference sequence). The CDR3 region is CASSLARGDTYSPLHF. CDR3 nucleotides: TGTGCCAGCAGCTTAGCGCGGGGGGACACTTATTCACCCCTCCACTTT.

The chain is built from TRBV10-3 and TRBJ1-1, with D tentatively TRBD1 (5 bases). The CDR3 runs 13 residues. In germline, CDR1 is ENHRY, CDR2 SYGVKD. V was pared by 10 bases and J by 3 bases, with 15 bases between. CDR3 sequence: CATYTGSDTEAFF. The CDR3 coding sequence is TGTGCCACCTACACAGGATCGGACACTGAAGCTTTCTTT.

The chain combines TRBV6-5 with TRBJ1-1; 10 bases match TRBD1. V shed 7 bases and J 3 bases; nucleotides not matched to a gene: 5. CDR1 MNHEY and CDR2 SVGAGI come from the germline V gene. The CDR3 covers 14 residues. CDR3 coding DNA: TGTGCCAGCACCGGGACAGGGGCGGACACTGAAGCTTTCTTT. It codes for CASTGTGADTEAFF.

CDR3 coding DNA: TGTGCCAGCAGTCTAGCTGGAGTTTTCCTACGTCCCCTCCACTTT. Translating it yields CASSLAGVFLRPLHF. J is TRBJ1-6 and V is TRBV7-9; no clear D gene. Germline-derived CDR1 and CDR2 are SEHNR and FQNEAQ (reference sequence). Between the trimmed V and J ends, which lost 6 bases and 13 bases, there was a span of 22 bases. This CDR3 comprises 15 residues.

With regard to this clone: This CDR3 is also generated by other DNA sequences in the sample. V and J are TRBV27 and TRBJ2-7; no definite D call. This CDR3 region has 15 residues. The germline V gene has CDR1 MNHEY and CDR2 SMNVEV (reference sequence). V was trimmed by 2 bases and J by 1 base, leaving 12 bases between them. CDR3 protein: CASSLRPQSSYEQYF. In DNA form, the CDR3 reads TGTGCCAGCAGTTTACGCCCGCAGTCTTCCTACGAGCAGTACTTC.

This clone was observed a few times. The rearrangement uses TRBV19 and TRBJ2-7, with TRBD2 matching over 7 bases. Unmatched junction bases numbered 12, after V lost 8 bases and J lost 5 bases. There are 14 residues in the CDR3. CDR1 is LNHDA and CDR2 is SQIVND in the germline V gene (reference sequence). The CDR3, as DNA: TGTGCCAGTTCAGGGACTAACTTGGTAGACGAGCAGTACTTC. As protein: CASSGTNLVDEQYF.

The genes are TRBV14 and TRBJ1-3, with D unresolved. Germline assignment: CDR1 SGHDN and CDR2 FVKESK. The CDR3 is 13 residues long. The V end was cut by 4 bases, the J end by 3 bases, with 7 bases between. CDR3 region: CASSLAGGNTIYF. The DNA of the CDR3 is TGTGCCAGCAGCCTGGCGGGTGGAAACACCATATATTTT.

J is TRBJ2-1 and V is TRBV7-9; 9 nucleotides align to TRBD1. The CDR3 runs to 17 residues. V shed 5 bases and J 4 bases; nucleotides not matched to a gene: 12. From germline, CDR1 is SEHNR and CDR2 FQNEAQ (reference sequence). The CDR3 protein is CASSPGGGTGLYNEQFF. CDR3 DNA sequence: TGTGCCAGCAGCCCGGGAGGCGGGACAGGGCTTTACAATGAGCAGTTCTTC.

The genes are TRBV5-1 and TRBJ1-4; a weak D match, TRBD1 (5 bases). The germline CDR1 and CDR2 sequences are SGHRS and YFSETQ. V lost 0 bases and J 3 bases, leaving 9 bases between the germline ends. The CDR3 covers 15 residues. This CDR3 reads CASSLEGKANEKLFF. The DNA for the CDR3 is TGCGCCAGCAGCTTGGAGGGGAAGGCTAATGAAAAACTGTTTTTT.

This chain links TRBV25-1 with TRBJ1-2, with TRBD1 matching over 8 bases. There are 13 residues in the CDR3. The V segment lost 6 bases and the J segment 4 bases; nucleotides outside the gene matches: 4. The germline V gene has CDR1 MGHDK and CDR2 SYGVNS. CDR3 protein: CASSLDRGYGYTF. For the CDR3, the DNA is TGTGCCAGCAGCTTAGACAGGGGCTATGGCTACACCTTC.

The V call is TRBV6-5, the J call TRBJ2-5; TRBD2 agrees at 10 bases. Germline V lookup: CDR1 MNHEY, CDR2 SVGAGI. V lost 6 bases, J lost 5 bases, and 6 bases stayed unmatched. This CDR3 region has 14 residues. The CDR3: CASSPGTSVETQYF. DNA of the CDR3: TGTGCCAGCAGCCCCGGGACTAGCGTTGAGACCCAGTACTTC.

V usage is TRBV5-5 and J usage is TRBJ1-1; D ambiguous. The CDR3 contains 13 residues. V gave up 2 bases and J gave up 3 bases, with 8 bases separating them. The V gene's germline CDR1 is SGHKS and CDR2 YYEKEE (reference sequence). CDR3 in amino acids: CASSFDIYTEAFF. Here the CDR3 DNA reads TGTGCCAGCAGCTTCGACATTTACACTGAAGCTTTCTTT.

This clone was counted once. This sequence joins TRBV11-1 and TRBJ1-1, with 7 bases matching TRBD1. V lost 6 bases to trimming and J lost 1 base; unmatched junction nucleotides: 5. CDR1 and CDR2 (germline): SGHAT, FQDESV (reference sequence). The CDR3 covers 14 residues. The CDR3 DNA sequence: TGTGCCAGCAGGGAAGGGACAGCGAACACTGAAGCTTTCTTT. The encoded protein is CASREGTANTEAFF.

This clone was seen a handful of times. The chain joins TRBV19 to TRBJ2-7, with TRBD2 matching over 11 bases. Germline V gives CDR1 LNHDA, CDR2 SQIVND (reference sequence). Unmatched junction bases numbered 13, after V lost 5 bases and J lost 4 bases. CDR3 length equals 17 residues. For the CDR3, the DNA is TGTGCCAGTAGTCCGCGGCCGGGACTAGCGGCGGAGTACGAGCAGTACTTC. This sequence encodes CASSPRPGLAAEYEQYF.

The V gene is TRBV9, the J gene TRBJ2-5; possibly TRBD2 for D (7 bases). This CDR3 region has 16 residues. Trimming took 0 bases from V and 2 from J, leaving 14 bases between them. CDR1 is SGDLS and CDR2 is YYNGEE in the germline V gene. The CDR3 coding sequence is TGTGCCAGCAGCGTAGGTGGCAGGGGAGGGCAAGAGACCCAGTACTTC. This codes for CASSVGGRGGQETQYF.